The T cell receptor beta chain described here comes from a study of chemoradiotherapy in HPV16-positive cancers. This table comes from immunoSEQ multiplex PCR, and its TCRdb copy is limited to in-frame clones, with some not included. The top ten hold 15% to 20% of the sample, which has roughly 220 clones, over 75% seen once. CDR3 size: 21 residues. The sample consisted of tumor tissue, taken from a patient who underwent chemoradiotherapy. The chain uses TRBV1 and TRBJ1-5; TRBD1 reflects the table's D call only, with no check against the DNA. TRBV1 is listed as a pseudogene. This receptor was taken from a human donor with HPV-associated anogenital cancer. The CDR3 DNA reads TGCACCAGCAGCCAAGATGAGTGTAGACAGGGGATCTTCTATAGCAATCAGCCCCAGCATTTT. As protein: CTSSQDECRQGIFYSNQPQHF.